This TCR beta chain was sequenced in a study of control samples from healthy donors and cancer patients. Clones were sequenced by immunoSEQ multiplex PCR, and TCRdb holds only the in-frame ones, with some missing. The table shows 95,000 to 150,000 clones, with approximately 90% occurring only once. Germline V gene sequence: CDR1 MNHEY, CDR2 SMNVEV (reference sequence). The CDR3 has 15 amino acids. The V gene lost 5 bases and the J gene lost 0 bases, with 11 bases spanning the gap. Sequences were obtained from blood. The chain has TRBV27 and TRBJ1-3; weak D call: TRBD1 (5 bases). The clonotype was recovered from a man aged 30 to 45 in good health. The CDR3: CASSHTGSSGNTIYF. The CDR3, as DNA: TGTGCCAGCAGTCATACAGGAAGCTCTGGAAACACCATATATTTT.